This is a list of T cell receptor beta chains from one sample in a study of post-analysis software for immune sequencing data. TCRdb used MiXCR to reprocess the PCR reads, holding one entry per CDR3 protein. This table has approximately 250,000 distinct CDR3 sequences, just over 35% appearing once. Sequencing was performed on blood. The origin of the receptors is a girl between 10 and 17 years old with multiple sclerosis. Both conserved end residues are part of each CDR3. The order of the fields is J gene, clone size, D gene, V gene, CDR3 protein, CDR3 DNA. D genes are given only for firm matches. Rows may omit the clone size; those that give it use once, few, many or a size class.

J: TRBJ2-1; size: -; D: TRBD2; V: TRBV20-1; CDR3: CSARDFGPPGTSYNEQFF; DNA: TGCAGTGCTAGAGATTTTGGTCCGCCAGGGACTAGCTATAATGAGCAGTTCTTC
J: TRBJ2-1; size: few; D: TRBD2; V: TRBV12-3/TRBV12-4; CDR3: CASMTSGGPGGEEQFF; DNA: TGTGCCAGCATGACTAGCGGGGGCCCCGGAGGTGAGGAGCAGTTCTTC
J: TRBJ2-3; size: many; D: -; V: TRBV5-1; CDR3: CASSSDVTDTQYF; DNA: TGCGCCAGCAGCTCCGATGTCACAGATACGCAGTATTTT
J: TRBJ2-1; size: -; D: -; V: TRBV6-1; CDR3: CASSEVGREQFF; DNA: TGTGCCAGCAGTGAAGTAGGTAGGGAGCAGTTCTTC
J: TRBJ2-7; size: -; D: -; V: TRBV7-9; CDR3: CASSPTGLYEQYF; DNA: TGTGCCAGCAGCCCCACGGGACTCTACGAGCAGTACTTC
J: TRBJ2-7; size: few; D: -; V: TRBV10-3; CDR3: CAIRDTQSYEQYF; DNA: TGTGCCATCAGGGACACTCAGTCCTACGAGCAGTACTTC
J: TRBJ1-6; size: many; D: -; V: TRBV3-1; CDR3: CASRSAGSLNSPLHF; DNA: TGTGCCAGCAGGTCGGCAGGGTCCCTTAATTCACCCCTCCACTTT
J: TRBJ2-1; size: -; D: TRBD2; V: TRBV7-9; CDR3: CASFSGGPSYNEQFF; DNA: TGTGCCAGTTTCAGCGGGGGGCCTTCCTACAATGAGCAGTTCTTC
J: TRBJ1-4; size: many; D: TRBD1; V: TRBV20-1; CDR3: CSARVGARGNEKLFF; DNA: TGCAGTGCTAGAGTTGGCGCCAGGGGGAATGAAAAACTGTTTTTT
J: TRBJ1-4; size: many; D: TRBD1; V: TRBV6-5; CDR3: CASSYGGGPNEKLFF; DNA: TGTGCCAGCAGTTACGGAGGGGGCCCTAATGAAAAACTGTTTTTT
J: TRBJ2-1; size: many; D: TRBD1; V: TRBV4-1; CDR3: CASSQDRTGLSYNEQFF; DNA: TGCGCCAGCAGCCAAGACAGGACAGGGCTCTCCTACAATGAGCAGTTCTTC
J: TRBJ2-5; size: -; D: -; V: TRBV18; CDR3: CASSLATTQETQYF; DNA: TGTGCCAGCTCACTGGCGACTACCCAAGAGACCCAGTACTTC
J: TRBJ1-2; size: few; D: TRBD1; V: TRBV12-3/TRBV12-4; CDR3: CASSLKGTASDYTF; DNA: TGTGCCAGCAGTTTAAAAGGGACAGCTTCGGACTACACCTTC
J: TRBJ1-2; size: many; D: -; V: TRBV29-1; CDR3: CSVGEKLGRDGYTF; DNA: TGCAGCGTCGGGGAGAAGTTAGGGAGAGATGGCTACACCTTC
J: TRBJ2-3; size: -; D: TRBD2; V: TRBV7-2; CDR3: CASSSFATSGTDTQYF; DNA: TGTGCCAGCAGCAGCTTTGCGACTAGCGGCACAGATACGCAGTATTTT
J: TRBJ2-1; size: -; D: -; V: TRBV24-1; CDR3: CATSDSTTLELNEQFF; DNA: TGTGCCACCAGTGACTCGACAACCCTAGAGCTCAATGAGCAGTTCTTC
J: TRBJ1-5; size: -; D: TRBD1; V: TRBV9; CDR3: CASSVDEGTGLDQPQHF; DNA: TGTGCCAGCAGCGTAGATGAGGGGACAGGGTTAGATCAGCCCCAGCATTTT
J: TRBJ1-5; size: many; D: TRBD1; V: TRBV28; CDR3: CASSSGQGAYQPQHF; DNA: TGTGCCAGCAGTTCGGGACAGGGGGCTTATCAGCCCCAGCATTTT
J: TRBJ2-5; size: few; D: -; V: TRBV28; CDR3: CATQGVQETQYF; DNA: TGTGCCACCCAGGGAGTCCAAGAGACCCAGTACTTC
J: TRBJ2-1; size: many; D: TRBD2; V: TRBV7-2; CDR3: CASSSRLANEQFF; DNA: TGTGCCAGCAGCTCCCGACTAGCGAATGAGCAGTTCTTC
J: TRBJ2-3; size: -; D: -; V: TRBV12-3/TRBV12-4; CDR3: CASSLWSADTQYF; DNA: TGTGCCAGCAGTTTATGGAGCGCAGATACGCAGTATTTC
J: TRBJ1-6; size: few; D: -; V: TRBV25-1; CDR3: CASQQDYNSPLHF; DNA: TGTGCCAGCCAACAGGACTATAATTCACCCCTCCACTTT
J: TRBJ2-1; size: few; D: TRBD2; V: TRBV27; CDR3: CASSSFSLAGGLRHEQFF; DNA: TGTGCCAGCAGTTCCTTCTCTCTAGCGGGAGGGCTAAGGCATGAGCAGTTCTTC
J: TRBJ2-3; size: few; D: TRBD2; V: TRBV28; CDR3: CASSSRIAGDADTQYF; DNA: TGTGCCAGCAGTTCCCGGATAGCGGGGGACGCAGATACGCAGTATTTT
J: TRBJ2-1; size: many; D: TRBD2; V: TRBV14; CDR3: CASSRLAGGSYNEQFF; DNA: TGTGCCAGCAGCCGTCTAGCGGGAGGGTCCTACAATGAGCAGTTCTTC
J: TRBJ2-2; size: few; D: -; V: TRBV9; CDR3: CASSVEGAVPSTGELFF; DNA: TGTGCCAGCAGCGTCGAGGGAGCGGTCCCGAGCACCGGGGAGCTGTTTTTT
J: TRBJ1-6; size: -; D: -; V: TRBV7-9; CDR3: CANSIDCERTEDSSPLHF; DNA: TGTGCCAACAGCATCGATTGTGAGAGGACGGAGGACTCTTCACCCCTCCACTTT
J: TRBJ1-2; size: few; D: -; V: TRBV3-1; CDR3: CASSPGRYHNYGYTF; DNA: TGTGCCAGCAGCCCGGGCCGCTACCACAACTATGGCTACACCTTC
J: TRBJ2-1; size: many; D: TRBD2; V: TRBV20-1; CDR3: CSASSGTRGAYEQFF; DNA: TGCAGTGCTAGTTCCGGGACTAGAGGTGCCTATGAGCAGTTCTTC
J: TRBJ1-6; size: many; D: -; V: TRBV25-1; CDR3: CASSEFADSTGPHSPLHF; DNA: TGTGCCAGCAGTGAATTCGCGGATTCAACAGGACCACATTCACCCCTCCACTTT
J: TRBJ2-5; size: few; D: -; V: TRBV7-9; CDR3: CASSPPPGHGWETQYF; DNA: TGTGCCAGCAGCCCCCCTCCGGGACACGGATGGGAGACCCAGTACTTC
J: TRBJ2-2; size: many; D: -; V: TRBV7-2; CDR3: CASSLRKAGTGELFF; DNA: TGTGCCAGCAGCTTGCGAAAGGCCGGCACCGGGGAGCTGTTTTTT
J: TRBJ2-7; size: few; D: -; V: TRBV2; CDR3: CASSDQTSSYEQYF; DNA: TGTGCCAGCAGTGACCAAACGAGCTCCTACGAGCAGTACTTC
J: TRBJ2-7; size: -; D: -; V: TRBV5-6; CDR3: CASSTGVRYEQYF; DNA: TGTGCCAGCAGCACCGGGGTCCGCTACGAGCAGTACTTC
J: TRBJ1-5; size: -; D: TRBD1; V: TRBV5-6; CDR3: CASSFSGGTGGDQPQHF; DNA: TGTGCCAGCAGCTTCTCGGGGGGGACAGGGGGCGATCAGCCCCAGCATTTT
J: TRBJ2-5; size: -; D: -; V: TRBV5-1; CDR3: CASSWERYQETQYF; DNA: TGCGCCAGCAGCTGGGAGCGGTACCAAGAGACCCAGTACTTC
J: TRBJ1-2; size: few; D: -; V: TRBV28; CDR3: CASSLRSGTSYGYTF; DNA: TGTGCCAGCAGTTTACGGTCGGGGACCTCCTATGGCTACACCTTC
J: TRBJ2-6; size: many; D: -; V: TRBV7-8; CDR3: CASSLTGLSGANVLTF; DNA: TGTGCCAGCAGCTTAACGGGTCTCTCTGGGGCCAACGTCCTGACTTTC
J: TRBJ1-1; size: few; D: -; V: TRBV18; CDR3: CASSSSFGNEAFF; DNA: TGTGCCAGCTCATCAAGTTTCGGCAATGAAGCTTTCTTT
J: TRBJ2-1; size: many; D: TRBD2; V: TRBV5-1; CDR3: CASSPGGGSSNEQFF; DNA: TGCGCCAGCAGCCCTGGGGGGGGTTCCTCCAATGAGCAGTTCTTC
J: TRBJ1-2; size: many; D: -; V: TRBV20-1; CDR3: CSARIRDGIRNGYTF; DNA: TGCAGTGCTAGGATCCGGGACGGAATAAGGAATGGCTACACCTTC
J: TRBJ1-1; size: few; D: -; V: TRBV12-3/TRBV12-4; CDR3: CASSFLGSLTYMNTEAFF; DNA: TGTGCCAGCAGTTTTTTAGGGTCCCTTACGTATATGAACACTGAAGCTTTCTTT
J: TRBJ2-4; size: many; D: -; V: TRBV7-9; CDR3: CASRREGVNIQYF; DNA: TGTGCCAGCAGACGGGAAGGAGTAAACATTCAGTACTTC
J: TRBJ1-2; size: many; D: TRBD1; V: TRBV28; CDR3: CASSLQGEGYTF; DNA: TGTGCCAGCAGTTTACAGGGGGAGGGCTACACCTTC
J: TRBJ2-1; size: few; D: -; V: TRBV6-5; CDR3: CASSTSPSSYNEQFF; DNA: TGTGCCAGCAGCACCTCCCCGAGCTCCTACAATGAGCAGTTCTTC
J: TRBJ1-2; size: -; D: -; V: TRBV7-2; CDR3: CASSLDLTVFSGYTF; DNA: TGTGCCAGCAGCTTAGACCTAACAGTTTTCAGTGGCTACACCTTC
J: TRBJ1-1; size: few; D: -; V: TRBV28; CDR3: CASSSGDLEAFF; DNA: TGTGCCAGCAGTTCTGGGGATCTTGAAGCTTTCTTT
J: TRBJ2-1; size: many; D: TRBD2; V: TRBV7-9; CDR3: CASSETSGTFSYNEQFF; DNA: TGTGCCAGCAGCGAGACTAGCGGGACCTTCTCCTACAATGAGCAGTTCTTC
J: TRBJ1-1; size: few; D: -; V: TRBV25-1; CDR3: CASSEGTPTEAFF; DNA: TGTGCCAGCAGTGAAGGTACACCGACTGAAGCTTTCTTT
J: TRBJ2-1; size: -; D: TRBD1; V: TRBV6-1; CDR3: CASSPGQGLPGAYNEQFF; DNA: TGTGCCAGCAGTCCGGGACAGGGGCTGCCGGGAGCCTACAATGAGCAGTTCTTC
J: TRBJ2-1; size: -; D: TRBD2; V: TRBV12-3/TRBV12-4; CDR3: CASSLGTSLSGNEQFF; DNA: TGTGCCAGCAGTCTGGGGACTAGTTTGTCTGGCAATGAGCAGTTCTTC
J: TRBJ2-6; size: many; D: -; V: TRBV7-9; CDR3: CASSLSGNGIGANVLTF; DNA: TGTGCCAGCAGCTTAAGCGGAAACGGGATCGGGGCCAACGTCCTGACTTTC
J: TRBJ1-1; size: -; D: -; V: TRBV11-2; CDR3: CASSFEYVTEAFF; DNA: TGTGCCAGCAGCTTCGAGTATGTGACTGAAGCTTTCTTT
J: TRBJ2-3; size: many; D: TRBD2; V: TRBV7-3; CDR3: CASSPGTSGSYTQYF; DNA: TGTGCCAGCAGCCCCGGGACTAGCGGGAGTTATACGCAGTATTTT
J: TRBJ2-1; size: many; D: -; V: TRBV25-1; CDR3: CASSVGGEQFF; DNA: TGTGCCAGCAGTGTGGGGGGTGAGCAGTTCTTC